This T cell receptor beta chain came from a study of T cells after yellow fever vaccination. The CDR3 is made up of 13 amino acids. V lost 6 bases to trimming and J lost 8 bases, with 14 bases between them. Looked up from germline, CDR1 is LNHDA and CDR2 is SQIVND (reference sequence). TCRdb passed the 5' RACE reads through MiXCR, listing each CDR3 protein once. The data hold fewer than 650,000 distinct CDR3 sequences, with roughly a fifth observed a single time. The sample consisted of PBMCs, taken 21 days after the first yellow fever vaccination. The source is a man between 18 and 29 years old who received the YFV17D yellow fever vaccine. The chain uses TRBV19 and TRBJ2-1, with D possibly TRBD1 on 5 matching bases. The CDR3 DNA is TGTGCCAGTAGGATGGGCGGACAATATGAGCAGTTCTTC. Its protein product is CASRMGGQYEQFF.